This T cell receptor beta chain was profiled in a study of PD-1 blockade in mismatch repair-deficient tumors. Turning to the study itself: Patients had about 13 mismatch repair-deficient cancer types and were previously treated and progressing.

The table came from immunoSEQ multiplex PCR; TCRdb's copy has only in-frame clones and leaves some out. The sample shows approximately 9,000 clones, around nine tenths of them seen only once. Time point indicated: approximately 11-day in vitro stimulation with candidate neoantigen peptide 3. Mismatch repair deficiency was confirmed in all patients, by PCR or immunohistochemistry. An identically run culture lacking peptide was the fold-change baseline. By proportion, this clone is large. Its antigen is unknown. Germline V gives CDR1 MNHEY, CDR2 SMNVEV (reference sequence). V was pared by 6 bases and J by 3 bases, with 12 bases between. The CDR3 has 14 amino acids.

Here the sequenced sample was cells cultured in vitro, taken from a patient treated with pembrolizumab. This receptor was taken from an adult with mismatch repair-deficient cancer. The V gene is TRBV27, the J gene TRBJ1-5; possible D gene TRBD1, 5 bases. The CDR3 sequence is CASSPGGTNQPQHF. In nucleotides, the CDR3 is TGTGCCAGCAGCCCGGGGGGGACCAATCAGCCCCAGCATTTT.